This T cell receptor (beta chain) was found in a study of T-cell memory formation after mild COVID-19. Background on the study: Largely, the TCR clusters proved donor specific. The study's findings and limits: Pre-infection memory harbored some responding clones, suggesting cross-reactive memory joined. Clones shrinking between day 15 and 85 showed a balanced CD4/CD8 split, and those that grew later tilted toward CD4+.

The table lists this clonotype with a count of one. Its target is not known. This CDR3 has 17 amino acids. Deletions cut 5 bases from V and 4 bases from J, with 18 bases between. Germline CDR1 and CDR2: SEHNR and FQNEAQ (reference sequence). 5'RACE with constant-segment primers built TCRalpha and TCRbeta cDNA libraries with UMIs. MiXCR, applied by TCRdb to the 5' RACE reads, yields one record per CDR3 protein. The table records 300,000 to 400,000 distinct CDR3 sequences, about 21% of them present only once. This clonotype was obtained from an adult woman who had mild COVID-19 (a few samples of this study predate the infection). Cell type and time point are not known. This chain uses TRBV7-9 with TRBJ1-6; D gene ambiguous. Sequencing was performed on PBMCs or a T cell subset sorted from them (not recorded which). CDR3 amino acids: CASSPAGELVYNSPLHF. The DNA for the CDR3 is TGTGCCAGCAGCCCGGCCGGGGAGCTAGTGTATAATTCACCCCTCCACTTT. The full variable domain, rest sourced from reference TRBV7-9 and TRBJ1-6, is DTGVSQNPRHKITKRGQNVTFRCDPISEHNRLYWYRQTLGQGPEFLTYFQNEAQLEKSRLLSDRFSAERPKGSFSTLEIQRTEQGDSAMYLCASSPAGELVYNSPLHFGNGTRLTVT.